The 6 T cell receptor beta chains below were found in one sample sequenced in a study of shared clonotypes between healthy human individuals. Only in-frame clones appear in the TCRdb table, and some are missing; sequencing was by immunoSEQ multiplex PCR. The sample contains roughly 2.2 million clones, 85% to 95% of which appear only once. Input material: naive CD4+ T cells from PBMCs. Regarding subset: CD45RA+ positively selected. The receptors shown here come from a man younger than 35 in good health. Some clones in this sample may be carry-over from other donors' samples.

This rearrangement joins TRBV11-2 to TRBJ2-7, with TRBD2 matching 11 bases. Germline V gene lookup returns CDR1 SGHAT and CDR2 FQNNGV. J was trimmed by 3 bases and V by 5 bases; bases with no gene match: 9. The length of the CDR3 is 16 residues. CDR3 coding DNA: TGTGCCAGCAGCCTCGTTTACCTAGCGGGAGGCTACGAGCAGTACTTC. Protein product: CASSLVYLAGGYEQYF. Filled out from reference TRBV11-2 and TRBJ2-7, the complete variable domain reads EAGVAQSPRYKIIEKRQSVAFWCNPISGHATLYWYQQILGQGPKLLIQFQNNGVVDDSQLPKDRFSAERLKGVDSTLKIQPAKLEDSAVYLCASSLVYLAGGYEQYFGPGTRLTVT.

The V and J genes are TRBV2 and TRBJ1-2; TRBD1 matches 8 bases. Looked up from germline, CDR1 is SNHLY and CDR2 is FYNNEI. The CDR3 extends over 13 amino acids. The V segment lost 6 bases and the J segment 8 bases; nucleotides outside the gene matches: 8. In DNA form, the CDR3 reads TGTGCCAGCAGACGACAGGGGCTGGAAGGCTACACCTTC. This sequence encodes CASRRQGLEGYTF.

The CDR3, as DNA: TGTGCCAGCAGTTCCCCGGACAGGGATCCTACCTACGAGCAGTACTTC. Amino acids: CASSSPDRDPTYEQYF. The chain has TRBV6-5 and TRBJ2-7, with TRBD1 identical over 8 bases. With V trimmed by 4 bases and J by 2 bases, 10 bases remained unmatched. The length of the CDR3 is 16 residues. Germline lookup yields CDR1 MNHEY and CDR2 SVGAGI.

Comments on this clone: Other DNA sequences of this sample code for an identical CDR3. The chain carries TRBV7-9 and TRBJ1-4, with D possibly matching TRBD1 (5 bases). The V gene's germline CDR1 is SEHNR and CDR2 FQNEAQ (reference sequence). This CDR3 spans 14 amino acids. V lost 3 bases to trimming and J lost 2 bases, with 7 bases between them. The CDR3 spells CASSLGRTNEKLFF. As DNA, the CDR3 is TGTGCCAGCAGCTTGGGACGGACTAATGAAAAACTGTTTTTT.

The chain links TRBV11-2 to TRBJ2-2; 9 bases map to TRBD1. Looked up from germline, CDR1 is SGHAT and CDR2 is FQNNGV. This CDR3 spans 17 amino acids. The ends lost 3 bases at V and 4 bases at J; junction bases unmatched: 9. The chain's CDR3 is CASSFYRGQSSTGELFF. DNA for the CDR3: TGTGCCAGCAGCTTCTACAGGGGGCAGTCGAGCACCGGGGAGCTGTTTTTT.

A single count supports this clone. V gene TRBV6-1 combines with J gene TRBJ2-4; TRBD1 matches at 7 bases. V gave up 3 bases and J gave up 1 base; unmatched junction bases: 12. The germline gives CDR1 MNHNS, CDR2 SASEGT. The CDR3 consists of 18 residues. For the CDR3, the DNA is TGTGCCAGCAGTGAGCAGCCAGGACAGGTCGGGGCCAAAAACATTCAGTACTTC. This gives the protein CASSEQPGQVGAKNIQYF.